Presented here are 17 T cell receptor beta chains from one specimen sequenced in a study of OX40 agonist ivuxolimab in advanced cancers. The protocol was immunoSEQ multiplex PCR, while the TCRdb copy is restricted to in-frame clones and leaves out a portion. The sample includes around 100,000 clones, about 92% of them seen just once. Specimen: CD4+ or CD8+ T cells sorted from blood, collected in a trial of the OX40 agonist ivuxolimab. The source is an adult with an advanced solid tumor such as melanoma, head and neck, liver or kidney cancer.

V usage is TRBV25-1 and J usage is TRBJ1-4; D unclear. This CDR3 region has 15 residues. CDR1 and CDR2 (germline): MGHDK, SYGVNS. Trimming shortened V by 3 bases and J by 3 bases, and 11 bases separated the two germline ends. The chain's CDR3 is CASSDLRGSNEKLFF. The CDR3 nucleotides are TGTGCCAGCAGTGATCTCCGGGGTTCTAATGAAAAACTGTTTTTT.

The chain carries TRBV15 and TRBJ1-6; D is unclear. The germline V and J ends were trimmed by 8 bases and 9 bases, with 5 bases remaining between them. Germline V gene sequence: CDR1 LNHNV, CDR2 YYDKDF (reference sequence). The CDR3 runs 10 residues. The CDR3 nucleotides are TGTGCCACCGGGCGTTCACCCCTCCACTTT. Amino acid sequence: CATGRSPLHF.

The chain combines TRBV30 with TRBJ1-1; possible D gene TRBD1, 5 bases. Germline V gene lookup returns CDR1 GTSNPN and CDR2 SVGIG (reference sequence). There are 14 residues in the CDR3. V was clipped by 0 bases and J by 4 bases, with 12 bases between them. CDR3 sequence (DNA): TGTGCCTGGAGTGTAGAGGGGTGGGCCACTGAAGCTTTCTTT. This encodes CAWSVEGWATEAFF.

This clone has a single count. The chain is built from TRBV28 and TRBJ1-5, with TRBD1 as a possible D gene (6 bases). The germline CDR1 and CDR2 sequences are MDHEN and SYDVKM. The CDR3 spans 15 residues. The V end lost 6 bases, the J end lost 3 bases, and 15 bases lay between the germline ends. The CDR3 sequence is CASSFGQRDNQPQHF. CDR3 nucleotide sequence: TGTGCCAGCAGCTTTGGACAGAGAGACAATCAGCCCCAGCATTTT.

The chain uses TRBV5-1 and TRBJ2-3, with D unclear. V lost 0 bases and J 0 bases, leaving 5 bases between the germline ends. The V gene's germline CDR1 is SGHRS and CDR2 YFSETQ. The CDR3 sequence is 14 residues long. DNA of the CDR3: TGCGCCAGCAGCTTGGACTCTAGCACAGATACGCAGTATTTT. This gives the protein CASSLDSSTDTQYF.

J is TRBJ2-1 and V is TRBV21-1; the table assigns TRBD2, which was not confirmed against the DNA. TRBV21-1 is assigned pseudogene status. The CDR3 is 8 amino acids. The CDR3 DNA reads TGTGCCACCCCTCAGCAGTTCTTC. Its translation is CATPQQFF.

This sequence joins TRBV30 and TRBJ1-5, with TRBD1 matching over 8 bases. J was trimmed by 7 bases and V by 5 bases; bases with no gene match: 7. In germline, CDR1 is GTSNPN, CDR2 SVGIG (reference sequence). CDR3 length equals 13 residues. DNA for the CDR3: TGTGCCTGGGCCGGGACAGGCGTCCAGCCCCAGCATTTT. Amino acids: CAWAGTGVQPQHF.

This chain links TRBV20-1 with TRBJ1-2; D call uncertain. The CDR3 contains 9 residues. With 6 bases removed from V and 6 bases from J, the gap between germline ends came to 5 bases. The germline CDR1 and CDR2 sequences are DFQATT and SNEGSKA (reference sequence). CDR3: CSAENGYTF. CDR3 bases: TGCAGTGCCGAGAATGGCTACACCTTC.

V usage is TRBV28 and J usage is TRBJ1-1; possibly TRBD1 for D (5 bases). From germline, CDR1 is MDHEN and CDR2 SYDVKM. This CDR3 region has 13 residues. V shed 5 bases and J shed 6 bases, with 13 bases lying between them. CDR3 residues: CASSKRTGSEAFF. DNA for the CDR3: TGTGCCAGCAGTAAACGCACAGGCTCTGAAGCTTTCTTT.

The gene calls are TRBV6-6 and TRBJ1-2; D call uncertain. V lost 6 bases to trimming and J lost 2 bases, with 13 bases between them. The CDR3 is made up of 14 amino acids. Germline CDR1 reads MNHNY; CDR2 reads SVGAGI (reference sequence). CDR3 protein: CASSLEGRNYGYTF. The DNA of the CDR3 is TGTGCCAGCAGCCTCGAAGGCCGAAACTATGGCTACACCTTC.

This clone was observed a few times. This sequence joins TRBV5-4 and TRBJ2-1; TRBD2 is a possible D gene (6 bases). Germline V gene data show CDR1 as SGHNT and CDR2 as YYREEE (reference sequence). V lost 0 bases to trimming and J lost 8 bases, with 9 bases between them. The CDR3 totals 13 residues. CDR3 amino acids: CASSLEPSDEQFF. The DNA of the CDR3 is TGTGCCAGCAGCTTGGAGCCTAGCGATGAGCAGTTCTTC.

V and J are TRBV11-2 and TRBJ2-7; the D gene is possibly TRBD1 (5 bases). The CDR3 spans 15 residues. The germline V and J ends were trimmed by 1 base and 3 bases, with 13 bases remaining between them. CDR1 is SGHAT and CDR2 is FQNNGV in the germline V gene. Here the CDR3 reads CASSLGRATFYEQYF. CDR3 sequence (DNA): TGTGCCAGCAGCTTAGGCAGGGCGACCTTCTACGAGCAGTACTTC.

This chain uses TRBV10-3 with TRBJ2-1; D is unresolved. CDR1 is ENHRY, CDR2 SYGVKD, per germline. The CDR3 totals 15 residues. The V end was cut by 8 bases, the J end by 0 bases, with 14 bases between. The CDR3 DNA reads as TGTGCCATCGGAGTCGCGCAGAGCTCCTACAATGAGCAGTTCTTC. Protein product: CAIGVAQSSYNEQFF.

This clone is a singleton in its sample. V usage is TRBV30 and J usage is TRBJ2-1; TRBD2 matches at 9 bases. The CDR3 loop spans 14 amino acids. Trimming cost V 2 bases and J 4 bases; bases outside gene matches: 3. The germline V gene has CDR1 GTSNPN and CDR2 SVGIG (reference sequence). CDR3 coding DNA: TGTGCCTGGAGTCGGCTAGCGGGATACAATGAGCAGTTCTTC. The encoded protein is CAWSRLAGYNEQFF.

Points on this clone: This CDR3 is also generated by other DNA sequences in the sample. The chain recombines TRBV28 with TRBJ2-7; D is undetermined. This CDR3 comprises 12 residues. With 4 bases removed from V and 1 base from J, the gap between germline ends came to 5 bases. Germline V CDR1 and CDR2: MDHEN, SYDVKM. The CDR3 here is CASSSSSYEQYF. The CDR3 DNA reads TGTGCCAGCAGTTCCTCATCCTACGAGCAGTACTTC.

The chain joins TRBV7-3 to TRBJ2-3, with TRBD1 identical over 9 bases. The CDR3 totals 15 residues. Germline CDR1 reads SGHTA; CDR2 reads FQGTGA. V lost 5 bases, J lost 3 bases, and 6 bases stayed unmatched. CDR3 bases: TGTGCCAGCAGCCGGACAGGGGAGGTAACAGATACGCAGTATTTT. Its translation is CASSRTGEVTDTQYF.

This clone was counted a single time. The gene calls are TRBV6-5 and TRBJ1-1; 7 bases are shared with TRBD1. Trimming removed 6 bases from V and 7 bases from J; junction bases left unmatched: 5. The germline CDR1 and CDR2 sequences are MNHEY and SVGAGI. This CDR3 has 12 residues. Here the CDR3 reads CASRDRVFEAFF. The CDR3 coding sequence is TGTGCCAGCAGAGACAGGGTTTTTGAAGCTTTCTTT.